One sample yielded the 26 T cell receptor beta chains listed below, sequenced in a study of cytomegalovirus exposure and HLA in healthy donors. Primers for the PCR totalled 60 Vbeta and 13 Jbeta. The repertoire was sequenced with immunoSEQ multiplex PCR; TCRdb's copy has only in-frame clones and lacks some. The data show 150,000 or so clones, with roughly 80% seen just once and about 3.8% held by the top ten. The sequencing input was PBMCs. The receptors were sampled from a man aged 50 to 59 in good health and CMV-seropositive.

The chain links TRBV2 to TRBJ2-7; D is ambiguous. Trimming removed 5 bases at V and 3 bases at J, with 11 bases between. The CDR3 is 13 residues long. In germline, CDR1 is SNHLY, CDR2 FYNNEI. The chain's CDR3 is CASSKDQRYEQYF. The CDR3 bases are TGTGCCAGCAGTAAAGATCAGCGCTACGAGCAGTACTTC. Combining the CDR3 with reference TRBV2 and TRBJ2-7 gives the whole variable domain EPEVTQTPSHQVTQMGQEVILRCVPISNHLYFYWYRQILGQKVEFLVSFYNNEISEKSEIFDDQFSVERPDGSNFTLKIRSTKLEDSAMYFCASSKDQRYEQYFGPGTRLTVT.

The chain is built from TRBV6-6 and TRBJ1-6; D gene uncertain. This CDR3 has 16 amino acids. Between the trimmed V and J ends, which lost 0 bases and 9 bases, there was a span of 15 bases. Germline CDR1 is MNHNY and CDR2 is SVGAGI (reference sequence). In DNA form, the CDR3 reads TGTGCCAGCAGTTACTCGAATCCAGGTTACGGTTCACCCCTCCACTTT. Protein: CASSYSNPGYGSPLHF.

V and J are TRBV4-3 and TRBJ2-7, with D unresolved. Deletions cut 0 bases from V and 1 base from J, with 7 bases between. Germline loops: CDR1 LGHNA, CDR2 YSLEER. This CDR3 comprises 14 residues. The CDR3 region has the DNA TGCGCCAGCAGCCAAGATACCCTATCCTACGAGCAGTACTTC. This encodes CASSQDTLSYEQYF.

Remarks on this clone: The sample holds other DNA sequences that translate to the same CDR3. The genes are TRBV9 and TRBJ2-1, with 11 nucleotides matching TRBD2. V dropped 0 bases and J dropped 7; count of bases not matched to a gene: 3. CDR1 and CDR2 from the germline V gene are SGDLS and YYNGEE. The CDR3 consists of 15 residues. CDR3 in amino acids: CASSVGSGGANEQFF. Here the CDR3 DNA reads TGTGCCAGCAGCGTAGGTAGCGGGGGGGCTAATGAGCAGTTCTTC.

The V gene is TRBV9, the J gene TRBJ2-3; 8 nucleotides align to TRBD2. After removal of 0 bases from V and 7 bases from J, the junction contained 7 bases not matched to a gene. Germline V gives CDR1 SGDLS, CDR2 YYNGEE. This CDR3 contains 15 residues. The CDR3 sequence: CASSVGRGGPNTQYF. The CDR3 nucleotides are TGTGCCAGCAGCGTAGGTCGGGGGGGGCCGAATACGCAGTATTTT. The full variable domain, its missing parts supplied by reference TRBV9 and TRBJ2-3, is DSGVTQTPKHLITATGQRVTLRCSPRSGDLSVYWYQQSLDQGLQFLIQYYNGEERAKGNILERFSAQQFPDLHSELNLSSLELGDSALYFCASSVGRGGPNTQYFGPGTRLTVL.

The chain carries TRBV27 and TRBJ1-2, with a tentative D call TRBD1 (5 bases). The germline gives CDR1 MNHEY, CDR2 SMNVEV (reference sequence). The V end lost 3 bases, the J end lost 2 bases, and 10 bases lay between the germline ends. The CDR3 covers 14 residues. CDR3: CASSFDRKNYGYTF. In DNA form, the CDR3 reads TGTGCCAGCAGTTTTGACAGAAAAAACTATGGCTACACCTTC.

The V call is TRBV19, the J call TRBJ1-1; D not resolved. With 7 bases removed from V and 1 base from J, the gap between germline ends came to 7 bases. The CDR3 runs to 12 residues. Germline assignment: CDR1 LNHDA and CDR2 SQIVND (reference sequence). The CDR3 reads CASTPGNTEAFF. In DNA, the CDR3 is TGTGCCAGTACCCCAGGGAACACTGAAGCTTTCTTT.

In its sample, this clone was seen a few times. This sequence joins TRBV28 and TRBJ2-7, with a weak D call TRBD2 (5 bases). CDR3 length: 12 residues. V gave up 6 bases and J gave up 3 bases, with 9 bases separating them. Looked up from germline, CDR1 is MDHEN and CDR2 is SYDVKM. CDR3 amino acids: CASRDSGYEQYF. DNA of the CDR3: TGTGCCAGCAGGGACTCAGGCTACGAGCAGTACTTC.

This chain connects TRBV15 to TRBJ2-1; D may be TRBD2 (6 bases). CDR1 and CDR2 (germline): LNHNV, YYDKDF (reference sequence). Trimming removed 5 bases at V and 7 bases at J, with 18 bases between. The CDR3 totals 15 residues. DNA of the CDR3: TGTGCCACCAGCTCAGAAGCGGGCCCGGATAATGAGCAGTTCTTC. The encoded protein is CATSSEAGPDNEQFF.

This chain uses TRBV29-1 with TRBJ2-6, with a tentative D call TRBD1 (6 bases). The CDR3 contains 17 residues. The V end was cut by 3 bases, the J end by 0 bases, with 15 bases between. Germline lookup yields CDR1 SQVTM and CDR2 ANQGSEA. The CDR3 DNA sequence: TGCAGCGTTGAGACCAGGGGCCTCCACTCTGGGGCCAACGTCCTGACTTTC. Its protein is CSVETRGLHSGANVLTF. Full variable domain (rest looked up from reference TRBV29-1 and TRBJ2-6): SAVISQKPSRDICQRGTSLTIQCQVDSQVTMMFWYRQQPGQSLTLIATANQGSEATYESGFVIDKFPISRPNLTFSTLTVSNMSPEDSSIYLCSVETRGLHSGANVLTFGAGSRLTVL.

This clone was seen a few times. The V and J genes are TRBV6-6 and TRBJ1-1; 9 nucleotides line up with TRBD1. V lost 6 bases, J lost 2 bases, and 7 bases stayed unmatched. The germline V gene has CDR1 MNHNY and CDR2 SVGAGI (reference sequence). The CDR3 is 15 residues long. The CDR3 DNA follows: TGTGCCAGCAGCGCTCTGGGACAGGGAAACACTGAAGCTTTCTTT. This translates into CASSALGQGNTEAFF.

Written as DNA, the CDR3 is TGTGCCAGCAGTGAATTTCGTTTAGCGGGAGGGCCCCACGAGCAGTACTTC. Translated, it gives CASSEFRLAGGPHEQYF. V usage is TRBV25-1 and J usage is TRBJ2-7, with TRBD2 matching over 11 bases. Per the germline V gene, CDR1 is MGHDK and CDR2 is SYGVNS. This CDR3 region has 17 residues. Trimming removed 1 base from V and 5 bases from J; junction bases left unmatched: 10.

This clone was seen only once. The chain combines TRBV6-1 with TRBJ1-5, with D perhaps matching TRBD1 (6 bases). In germline, CDR1 is MNHNS, CDR2 SASEGT. V lost 6 bases, J lost 0 bases, and 12 bases lay in between. This CDR3 contains 15 residues. The CDR3 DNA is TGTGCCAGCAGGGCCAGGGGTCATAGCAATCAGCCCCAGCATTTT. It codes for CASRARGHSNQPQHF.

V gene TRBV7-9 combines with J gene TRBJ2-2; TRBD2 is a possible D gene (5 bases). Germline loops: CDR1 SEHNR, CDR2 FQNEAQ (reference sequence). The CDR3 has 13 amino acids. V shed 5 bases and J shed 7 bases, with 11 bases lying between them. As DNA, the CDR3 is TGTGCCAGCAGCGGCGTCGGGGTCGGGGAGCTGTTTTTT. This translates into CASSGVGVGELFF.

V gene TRBV2 combines with J gene TRBJ1-2, with 7 bases identical to TRBD1. Unmatched junction bases numbered 3, after V lost 5 bases and J lost 3 bases. Germline assignment: CDR1 SNHLY and CDR2 FYNNEI. The CDR3 extends over 13 amino acids. CDR3 bases: TGTGCCAGCAGTTTACAGGGGTACTATGGCTACACCTTC. Amino acids: CASSLQGYYGYTF.

This clone was detected a few times. The V call is TRBV28, the J call TRBJ1-1; 8 bases are shared with TRBD1. The V gene's germline CDR1 is MDHEN and CDR2 SYDVKM. With 6 bases clipped from V and 5 bases from J, the junction kept 11 bases outside the gene matches. The CDR3 spans 15 residues. This CDR3 is CASRTMGTGRTEAFF. CDR3 DNA sequence: TGTGCCAGCAGAACCATGGGGACAGGCAGAACTGAAGCTTTCTTT.

This chain joins TRBV5-6 and TRBJ2-1, with TRBD1 identical over 8 bases. With V trimmed by 0 bases and J by 4 bases, 3 bases remained unmatched. This CDR3 has 15 residues. CDR1 is SGHDT and CDR2 is YYEEEE in the germline V gene. CDR3 region: CASSLVGQGYNEQFF. CDR3 bases: TGTGCCAGCAGCTTGGTTGGACAGGGATACAATGAGCAGTTCTTC.

This clone has only one observation. The genes are TRBV27 and TRBJ1-3; 7 bases match TRBD1. The CDR3 covers 14 residues. Unmatched junction bases numbered 5, after V lost 6 bases and J lost 3 bases. Germline V gene lookup returns CDR1 MNHEY and CDR2 SMNVEV (reference sequence). The CDR3 loop reads CASSRGGVGNTIYF. The DNA for the CDR3 is TGTGCCAGCAGCCGAGGGGGCGTTGGAAACACCATATATTTT.

The chain employs TRBV4-1 and TRBJ2-6, with D perhaps TRBD1 (5 bases). CDR1 MGHRA and CDR2 YSYEKL come from the germline V gene. The V and J ends lost 1 base and 1 base respectively, with 14 bases between them. This CDR3 comprises 18 residues. The CDR3: CASSQGATVYSGANVLTF. The DNA of the CDR3 is TGCGCCAGCAGCCAAGGAGCGACAGTTTATTCTGGGGCCAACGTCCTGACTTTC.

The chain joins TRBV9 to TRBJ1-2; D is possibly TRBD1 (6 bases). CDR1 and CDR2 from the germline V gene are SGDLS and YYNGEE. The CDR3 has 16 amino acids. The V and J ends lost 4 bases and 0 bases respectively, with 16 bases between them. The CDR3 protein is CASSPRGGHSNYGYTF. Written as DNA, the CDR3 is TGTGCCAGCAGCCCCCGAGGGGGACACTCTAACTATGGCTACACCTTC. The complete variable domain, with remaining parts taken from reference TRBV9 and TRBJ1-2, reads DSGVTQTPKHLITATGQRVTLRCSPRSGDLSVYWYQQSLDQGLQFLIQYYNGEERAKGNILERFSAQQFPDLHSELNLSSLELGDSALYFCASSPRGGHSNYGYTFGSGTRLTVV.

The chain combines TRBV6-5 with TRBJ2-7; D unresolved. The ends were cut back, 0 bases at V and 0 bases at J, with 9 bases in the middle. CDR3 length: 15 amino acids. The germline gives CDR1 MNHEY, CDR2 SVGAGI. The CDR3 nucleotides are TGTGCCAGCAGTTACTCCCGATGGAGCTCCTACGAGCAGTACTTC. Its protein product is CASSYSRWSSYEQYF.

The rearrangement uses TRBV15 and TRBJ1-1; D is possibly TRBD1 (5 bases). This CDR3 contains 17 residues. CDR1 is LNHNV, CDR2 YYDKDF, per germline (reference sequence). V gave up 4 bases and J gave up 1 base, with 19 bases separating them. The CDR3 protein is CATSTGGVGGQNTEAFF. The CDR3 coding sequence is TGTGCCACCAGCACCGGGGGGGTGGGCGGACAGAACACTGAAGCTTTCTTT.

This chain's CDR3 is CASTQGNYGYTF. In DNA form, the CDR3 reads TGTGCCAGCACCCAGGGTAACTATGGCTACACCTTC. The J gene is TRBJ1-2, the V gene TRBV6-1, with a tentative D call TRBD1 (5 bases). Trimming took off 7 bases at V and 1 base at J, with 7 bases between the two ends. This CDR3 spans 12 amino acids. Germline V gives CDR1 MNHNS, CDR2 SASEGT.

About this clone itself: The sample holds other DNA sequences that translate to the same CDR3. The J gene is TRBJ2-7, the V gene TRBV18; TRBD1 agrees at 9 bases. Germline assignment: CDR1 KGHSH and CDR2 LQKENI. CDR3 size: 13 residues. J gave up 6 bases and V 6 bases, and 6 bases lay outside the gene matches. The CDR3 is CASSTGTGSEQYF. For the CDR3, the DNA is TGTGCCAGCTCGACCGGGACAGGGAGCGAGCAGTACTTC.

This chain joins TRBV30 and TRBJ2-5, with 7 bases identical to TRBD1. The junction had 7 bases not matched to a gene; V was cut back by 4 bases and J by 5 bases. Germline CDR1 and CDR2: GTSNPN and SVGIG (reference sequence). This CDR3 region has 13 residues. Written as DNA, the CDR3 is TGTGCCTGGACAGGGGGTGGTGGGGAGACCCAGTACTTC. This sequence encodes CAWTGGGGETQYF.

Written as DNA, the CDR3 is TGTGCCACCAGCAAAGCTCCCCCTACAGGTGGCTATGGCTACACCTTC. It yields the protein CATSKAPPTGGYGYTF. V is TRBV15 and J is TRBJ1-2; weak D call: TRBD1 (5 bases). The CDR3 sequence is 16 residues long. In germline, CDR1 is LNHNV, CDR2 YYDKDF (reference sequence). The V and J ends lost 4 bases and 4 bases respectively, with 19 bases between them.